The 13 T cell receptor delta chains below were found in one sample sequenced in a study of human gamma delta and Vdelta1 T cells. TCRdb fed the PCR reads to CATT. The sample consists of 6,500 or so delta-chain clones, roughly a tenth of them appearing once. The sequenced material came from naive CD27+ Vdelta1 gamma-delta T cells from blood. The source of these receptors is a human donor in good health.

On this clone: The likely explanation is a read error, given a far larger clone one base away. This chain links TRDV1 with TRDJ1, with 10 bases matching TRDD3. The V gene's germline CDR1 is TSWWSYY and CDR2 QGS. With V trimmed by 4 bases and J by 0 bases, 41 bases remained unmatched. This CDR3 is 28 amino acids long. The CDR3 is CALGGPLPSSRLGTGGCLTWSYTDKLIF. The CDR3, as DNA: TGTGCTCTTGGGGGACCTCTGCCTTCCTCCAGGTTGGGTACTGGGGGATGCCTTACGTGGTCGTACACCGATAAACTCATCTTT.

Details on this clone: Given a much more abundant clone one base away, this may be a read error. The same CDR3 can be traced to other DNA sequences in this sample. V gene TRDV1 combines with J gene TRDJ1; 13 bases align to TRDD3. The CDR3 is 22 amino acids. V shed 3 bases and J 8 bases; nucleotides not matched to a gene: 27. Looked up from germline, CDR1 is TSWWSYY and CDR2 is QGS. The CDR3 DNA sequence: TGTGCTCTTGGGGAGGACTTCCTGCCGATTACTGGGGGATACGCGGGGAATCGGAAACTCATCTTT. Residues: CALGEDFLPITGGYAGNRKLIF.

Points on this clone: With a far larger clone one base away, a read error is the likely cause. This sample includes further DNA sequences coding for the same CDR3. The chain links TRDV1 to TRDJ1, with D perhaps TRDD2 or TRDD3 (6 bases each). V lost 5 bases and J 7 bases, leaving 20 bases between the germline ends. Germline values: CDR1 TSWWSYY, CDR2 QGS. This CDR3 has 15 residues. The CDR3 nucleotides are TGTGCTCTTGGGCCTTCCCGACTGGGATGGGGTAAACTCATCTTT. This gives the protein CALGPSRLGWGKLIF.

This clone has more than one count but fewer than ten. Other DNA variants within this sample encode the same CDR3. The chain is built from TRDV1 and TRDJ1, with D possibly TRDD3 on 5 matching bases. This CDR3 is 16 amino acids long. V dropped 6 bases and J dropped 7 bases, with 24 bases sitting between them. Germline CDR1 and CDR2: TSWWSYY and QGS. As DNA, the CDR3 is TGTGCTCTTGGTTCGGGCTACGGTAAGGGGGTTAGTAAACTCATCTTT. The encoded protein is CALGSGYGKGVSKLIF.

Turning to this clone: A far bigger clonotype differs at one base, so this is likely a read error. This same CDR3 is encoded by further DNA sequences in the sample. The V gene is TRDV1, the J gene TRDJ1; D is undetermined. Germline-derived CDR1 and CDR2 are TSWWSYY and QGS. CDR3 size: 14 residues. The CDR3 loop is CALGERTYTDKLIF. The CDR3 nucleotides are TGTGCTCTTGGAGAACGGACTTACACCGATAAACTAATCTTT.

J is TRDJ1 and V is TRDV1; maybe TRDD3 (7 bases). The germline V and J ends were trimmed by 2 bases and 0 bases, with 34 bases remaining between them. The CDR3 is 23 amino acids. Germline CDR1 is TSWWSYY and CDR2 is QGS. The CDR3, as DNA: TGTGCTCTTGGGGAAGTCCACGGCGACTTCCTTAAGTACTGGGGACGGTACACCGATAAACTCATCTTT. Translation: CALGEVHGDFLKYWGRYTDKLIF.

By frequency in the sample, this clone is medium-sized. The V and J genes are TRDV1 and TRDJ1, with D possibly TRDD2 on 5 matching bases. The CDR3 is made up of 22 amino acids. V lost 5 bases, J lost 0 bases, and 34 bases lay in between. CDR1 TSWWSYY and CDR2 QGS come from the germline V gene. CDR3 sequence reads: CALGRSFKRVLSPHLYTDKLIF. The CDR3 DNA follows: TGTGCTCTTGGGCGATCCTTCAAACGGGTACTTTCTCCCCATTTGTACACCGATAAACTCATCTTT.

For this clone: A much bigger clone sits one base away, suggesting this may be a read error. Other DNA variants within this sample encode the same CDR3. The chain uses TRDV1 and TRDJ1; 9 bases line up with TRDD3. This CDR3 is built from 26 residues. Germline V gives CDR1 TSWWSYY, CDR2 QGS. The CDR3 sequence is CALYQARSARGAVGGYWRPYTDKLIF. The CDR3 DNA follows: TGTGCCCTTTACCAAGCACGGAGCGCGCGAGGAGCGGTGGGGGGATACTGGAGGCCGTACACCGATAAACTCATCTTT.

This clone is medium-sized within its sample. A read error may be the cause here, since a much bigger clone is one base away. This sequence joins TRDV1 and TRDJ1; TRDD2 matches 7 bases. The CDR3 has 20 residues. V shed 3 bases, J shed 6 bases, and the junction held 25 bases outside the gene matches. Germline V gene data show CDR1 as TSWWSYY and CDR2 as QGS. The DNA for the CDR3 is TGTGCTCTTGGGGACTCCCCACGACTCCTTCCTCAGTCCCTTACCTATAAACTCATCTTT. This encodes CALGDSPRLLPQSLTYKLIF.

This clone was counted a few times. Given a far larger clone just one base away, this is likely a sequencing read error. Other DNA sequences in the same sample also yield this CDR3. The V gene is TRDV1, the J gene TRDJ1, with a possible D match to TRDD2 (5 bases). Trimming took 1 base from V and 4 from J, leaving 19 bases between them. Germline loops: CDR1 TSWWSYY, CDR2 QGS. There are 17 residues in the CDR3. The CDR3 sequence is CALGEQAFLRTIDKLIF. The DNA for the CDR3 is TGTGCTCTTGGGGAACAGGCTTTCCTTCGGACTATCGATAAACTCATCTTT.

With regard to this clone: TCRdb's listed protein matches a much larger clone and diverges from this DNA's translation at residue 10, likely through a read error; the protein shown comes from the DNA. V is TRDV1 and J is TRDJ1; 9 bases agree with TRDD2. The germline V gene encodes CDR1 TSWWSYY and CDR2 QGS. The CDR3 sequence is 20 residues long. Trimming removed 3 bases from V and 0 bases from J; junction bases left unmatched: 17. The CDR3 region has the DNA TGTGCTCTTGGGGACCCTTCCTACGAAACCCGACGGGGGTACACCGATAAACTCATCTTT. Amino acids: CALGDPSYETRRGYTDKLIF.

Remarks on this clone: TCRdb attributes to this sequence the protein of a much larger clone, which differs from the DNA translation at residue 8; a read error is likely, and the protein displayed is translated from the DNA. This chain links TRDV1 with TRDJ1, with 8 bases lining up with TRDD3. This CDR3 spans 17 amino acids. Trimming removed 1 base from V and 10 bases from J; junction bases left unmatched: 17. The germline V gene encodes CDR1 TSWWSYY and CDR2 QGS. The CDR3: CALGERTCGIRRTGLIF. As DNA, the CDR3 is TGTGCTCTTGGGGAACGTACCTGTGGGATACGTAGGACGGGACTCATCTTT.

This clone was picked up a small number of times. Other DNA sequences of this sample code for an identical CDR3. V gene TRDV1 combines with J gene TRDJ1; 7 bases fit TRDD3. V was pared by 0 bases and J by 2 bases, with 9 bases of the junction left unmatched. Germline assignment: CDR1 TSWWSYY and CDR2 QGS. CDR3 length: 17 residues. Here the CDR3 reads CALGELHFGGQTDKLIF. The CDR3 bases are TGTGCTCTTGGGGAACTCCACTTTGGGGGACAAACCGATAAACTCATCTTT.